The rows below give T cell receptor beta chains drawn from one sample of a study of PD-L1 blockade in urothelial cancer. Using immunoSEQ multiplex PCR, the repertoire was profiled, and TCRdb retains in-frame clones only, with some absent. This table has just under 50,000 clones, approximately 79% appearing once. The sample in question was PBMCs, obtained around atezolizumab (anti-PD-L1) treatment. All receptors derive from a man between 65 and 85 years old with urothelial cancer. Both conserved end residues are part of each CDR3. The D gene is left open where the match is weak. Size values are once, few and many counts, or a class for expanded clones, and some rows have none.

>TRBJ2-1|TRBV6-1|NA|TRBD2
TGTGCCAGCAGTGTTTTAAGCGGGGCCCACAGTTTATACAATGAGCAGTTCTTC
CASSVLSGAHSLYNEQFF
>TRBJ2-7|TRBV4-3|NA|TRBD2
TGCGCCAGCAGCCAGTCCACCGGGACTAGCTGGTACGAGCAGTACTTC
CASSQSTGTSWYEQYF
>TRBJ1-4|TRBV18|NA|NA
TGTGCCAGCTCATCCACGGCAACTAATGAAAAACTGTTTTTT
CASSSTATNEKLFF
>TRBJ1-1|TRBV28|NA|TRBD1
TGTGCCAGCAGTCCTTCCCGGGACAGGGCCCCTTTCTTT
CASSPSRDRAPFF
>TRBJ2-3|TRBV6-1|NA|NA
TGTGCCAGCAGTGAATGGCTAGCGAGGGTAGATACGCAGTATTTT
CASSEWLARVDTQYF
>TRBJ2-1|TRBV19|once|TRBD1
TGTGCCAGTAGTGACCTCGGGACAGGGGGATTATATGAGCAGTTCTTC
CASSDLGTGGLYEQFF
>TRBJ2-7|TRBV4-3|NA|NA
TGCGCCAGCAGCCAAGACCCCTATGAGGGCTACGAGCAGTACTTC
CASSQDPYEGYEQYF
>TRBJ1-1|TRBV2|once|NA
TGTGCCAGCAGTATGACAGGTTCGAACACTGAAGCTTTCTTT
CASSMTGSNTEAFF
>TRBJ2-1|TRBV5-4|once|TRBD2
TGTGCCAGCAGCTTGGGGACTAGAGGTGAGCAGTTCTTC
CASSLGTRGEQFF
>TRBJ1-6|TRBV7-8|NA|NA
TGTGCCAGCAGCTGGACAGCGATTAATTCACCCCTCCACTTT
CASSWTAINSPLHF
>TRBJ2-1|TRBV2|few|NA
TGTGCCAGCAGGGAAGGACTGGGCTCCTACAATGAGCAGTTCTTC
CASREGLGSYNEQFF
>TRBJ1-1|TRBV9|few|NA
TGTGCCAGCAGCGTAGCACTAAACACTGAAGCTTTCTTT
CASSVALNTEAFF
>TRBJ2-1|TRBV2|NA|NA
TGTGCCAGCAGTGAAGTACAGGCAGCTTACAATGAGCAGTTCTTC
CASSEVQAAYNEQFF
>TRBJ2-1|TRBV7-8|NA|TRBD2
TGTGCCAGCAGCTTAGGGGGGGGAGCCTCCTACAATGAGCAGTTCTTC
CASSLGGGASYNEQFF
>TRBJ2-1|TRBV15|NA|NA
TGTGCCACCAGCAGACTCCGGGACTCAAGGAATGAGCAGTTCTTC
CATSRLRDSRNEQFF
>TRBJ1-2|TRBV10-3|once|NA
TGTGCCATCAGTGGGGACACCCTTCCGTATGGCTACACCTTC
CAISGDTLPYGYTF
>TRBJ1-4|TRBV27|NA|NA
TGTGCCAGCAGTTTCCGAGTAGATAATGAAAAACTGTTTTTT
CASSFRVDNEKLFF
>TRBJ2-7|TRBV29-1|NA|TRBD2
TGCAGCGTTTTACTACCTAGCGGGATCTCCTACGAGCAGTACTTC
CSVLLPSGISYEQYF
>TRBJ2-7|TRBV28|once|TRBD2
TGTGCCAGCAGTCCTACTAGCGGCGCCTACGAGCAGTACTTC
CASSPTSGAYEQYF
>TRBJ2-7|TRBV7-2|NA|NA
TGTGCCAGCAGCTGGCGGACCGGGGGATCCTACGAGCAGTACTTC
CASSWRTGGSYEQYF
>TRBJ1-5|TRBV28|NA|TRBD1
TGTGCCAGCAGAAAACCGGGACAGACCAATCAGCCCCAGCATTTT
CASRKPGQTNQPQHF
>TRBJ2-2|TRBV7-9|NA|NA
TGTGCCAGCAGCGCTCAGAGGACTGTAAACACCGGGGAGCTGTTTTTT
CASSAQRTVNTGELFF
>TRBJ1-1|TRBV9|NA|NA
TGTGCCAGCAGCGTGGGACAAAGGGGCACTGAAGCTTTCTTT
CASSVGQRGTEAFF
>TRBJ1-6|TRBV7-8|NA|NA
TGTGCCAGCAGCTTAGGGACAGTACCAAATTCACCCCTCCACTTT
CASSLGTVPNSPLHF
>TRBJ2-2|TRBV5-4|NA|NA
TGTGCCAGCAGCCCCGCGCGGGGGCGAAACACCGGGGAGCTGTTTTTT
CASSPARGRNTGELFF
>TRBJ1-3|TRBV5-4|few|TRBD1
TGTGCCAGCAGCCCAGGGGGACGGGGAAACACCATATATTTT
CASSPGGRGNTIYF
>TRBJ1-1|TRBV5-1|NA|NA
TGCGCCAGCAGCAATGTCCGGGGGGTGATCACTGAAGCTTTCTTT
CASSNVRGVITEAFF
>TRBJ1-5|TRBV2|NA|NA
TGTGCCAGCAGCCAGGGGAGGGGCTCGGGACAGCCCCAGCATTTT
CASSQGRGSGQPQHF
>TRBJ2-7|TRBV5-1|NA|NA
TGCGCCAGCAGCTTGGACGGAGCCTACGAGCAGTACTTC
CASSLDGAYEQYF